Each of the 24 T cell receptor beta chains below was sequenced from the same sample in a study of blood T cell repertoires in COVID-19. Clones were read by immunoSEQ multiplex PCR, and TCRdb kept only the in-frame ones, dropping some. The table lists almost 100,000 clones, around nine tenths of them singletons, with about 9.3% in the top ten. Specimen: peripheral blood. Receptors were obtained from a man in his fifties with acute or convalescent COVID-19.

The chain couples TRBV7-9 to TRBJ1-2; 9 positions agree with TRBD1. V lost 6 bases and J lost 7; bases outside the gene matches: 18. Looked up from germline, CDR1 is SEHNR and CDR2 is FQNEAQ (reference sequence). The CDR3 runs to 17 residues. For the CDR3, the DNA is TGTGCCAGCAGGCCTCCGGGACAGGGAATTTTTTTAGGTGGCTACACCTTC. It yields the protein CASRPPGQGIFLGGYTF.

This chain connects TRBV7-9 to TRBJ1-2; D is unclear. The V gene's germline CDR1 is SEHNR and CDR2 FQNEAQ (reference sequence). Trimming shortened V by 4 bases and J by 8 bases, and 14 bases separated the two germline ends. The CDR3 has 13 residues. CDR3 sequence: CASSSVAGLGYTF. CDR3 DNA: TGTGCCAGCAGCTCGGTGGCGGGGTTAGGCTACACCTTC. Full variable domain (rest looked up from reference TRBV7-9 and TRBJ1-2): DTGVSQNPRHKITKRGQNVTFRCDPISEHNRLYWYRQTLGQGPEFLTYFQNEAQLEKSRLLSDRFSAERPKGSFSTLEIQRTEQGDSAMYLCASSSVAGLGYTFGSGTRLTVV.

V gene TRBV6-5 combines with J gene TRBJ2-5; 10 nucleotides agree with TRBD1. Germline lookup yields CDR1 MNHEY and CDR2 SVGAGI. The CDR3 extends over 14 amino acids. Germline trimming cut 8 bases from V and 1 base from J; bases unmatched to any gene: 4. CDR3 region: CASGDRGRQETQYF. Here the CDR3 DNA reads TGTGCCAGCGGGGACAGGGGACGCCAAGAGACCCAGTACTTC.

The chain carries TRBV9 and TRBJ2-5; TRBD2 matches 8 bases. The length of the CDR3 is 16 residues. J gave up 5 bases and V 4 bases, and 13 bases lay outside the gene matches. The germline gives CDR1 SGDLS, CDR2 YYNGEE. CDR3 nucleotide sequence: TGTGCCAGCAGCTTTCGACTAGCGCTGGGGGCGGAGACCCAGTACTTC. Translation: CASSFRLALGAETQYF.

This chain uses TRBV2 with TRBJ2-1; D perhaps matches TRBD2 (5 bases). Trimming left V 7 bases short and J 13 bases short, with 20 bases between. The CDR3 totals 13 residues. Germline loops: CDR1 SNHLY, CDR2 FYNNEI. The CDR3 loop reads CASTPQPGLIQFF. The CDR3, as DNA: TGTGCCAGCACACCCCAACCGGGGTTAATACAGTTCTTC.

The CDR3 loop is CASSAGSGAFLYNEQFF. The CDR3, as DNA: TGTGCCAGCAGTGCGGGTAGCGGAGCCTTCCTTTACAATGAGCAGTTCTTC. V and J are TRBV6-4 and TRBJ2-1; possible D gene TRBD2, 6 bases. The CDR3 is 17 amino acids. Per the germline V gene, CDR1 is MRHNA and CDR2 is SNTAGT. V was shortened by 4 bases and J by 4 bases, with 20 bases between the two germline ends.

The sample holds a few counts of this clone. In DNA, the CDR3 is TGTGCCAGTAGCCCCGGGACACATAATTCACCCCTCCACTTT. The encoded protein is CASSPGTHNSPLHF. The rearrangement uses TRBV19 and TRBJ1-6, with D possibly being TRBD1 (6 bases). CDR3 length: 14 amino acids. CDR1 LNHDA and CDR2 SQIVND come from the germline V gene (reference sequence). The V and J ends lost 6 bases and 5 bases respectively, with 11 bases between them. The complete variable domain, with remaining parts taken from reference TRBV19 and TRBJ1-6, reads DGGITQSPKYLFRKEGQNVTLSCEQNLNHDAMYWYRQDPGQGLRLIYYSQIVNDFQKGDIAEGYSVSREKKESFPLTVTSAQKNPTAFYLCASSPGTHNSPLHFGNGTRLTVT.

This chain links TRBV5-8 with TRBJ1-1; no definite D call. There are 13 residues in the CDR3. Germline V gene lookup returns CDR1 SGHTS and CDR2 YDEGEE. V lost 5 bases, J lost 2 bases, and 10 bases lay in between. In nucleotides, the CDR3 is TGTGCCAGCAGAACAACAGACAACACTGAAGCTTTCTTT. It specifies CASRTTDNTEAFF.

The V gene is TRBV19, the J gene TRBJ2-1; 13 nucleotides line up with TRBD2. The germline gives CDR1 LNHDA, CDR2 SQIVND (reference sequence). The CDR3 sequence is 17 residues long. V shed 4 bases and J 3 bases; nucleotides not matched to a gene: 6. The chain's CDR3 is CASSSGTSGKLYNEQFF. In DNA, the CDR3 is TGTGCCAGTAGTAGTGGGACTAGCGGGAAGCTCTACAATGAGCAGTTCTTC.

CDR3 nucleotide sequence: TGTGCCAGCAGCGTAGCTCCGGCGGGTTACAATGAGCAGTTCTTC. Its translation is CASSVAPAGYNEQFF. The genes are TRBV9 and TRBJ2-1; D may be TRBD2 (5 bases). The V end was cut by 0 bases, the J end by 4 bases, with 11 bases between. CDR1 and CDR2 (germline): SGDLS, YYNGEE. CDR3 length: 15 amino acids.

The rearrangement links TRBV19 to TRBJ2-5; TRBD2 matches 14 bases. The CDR3 is made up of 16 amino acids. CDR1 LNHDA and CDR2 SQIVND come from the germline V gene (reference sequence). V was clipped by 6 bases and J by 4 bases; unmatched bases: 7. The CDR3, as DNA: TGTGCCAGTAGGGGACTAGCGGGAGATGGGGGAGAGACCCAGTACTTC. Translated: CASRGLAGDGGETQYF.

The V call is TRBV3-1 (or the pseudogene TRBV3-2), the J call TRBJ2-5; 13 bases line up with TRBD2. CDR1 LGHDT and CDR2 YNNKEL come from the germline V gene (reference sequence). The junction had 3 bases not matched to a gene; V was cut back by 4 bases and J by 4 bases. This CDR3 contains 15 residues. The CDR3 loop is CASSLGTSGTETQYF. Here the CDR3 DNA reads TGTGCCAGCAGCCTCGGGACTAGCGGGACAGAGACCCAGTACTTC.

This chain uses TRBV24-1 with TRBJ2-1; 11 nucleotides agree with TRBD1. The CDR3 contains 22 residues. V was clipped by 2 bases and J by 0 bases; unmatched bases: 17. CDR1 is KGHDR, CDR2 SFDVKD, per germline. The CDR3 sequence: CATSDSWGSGGQGGSSYNEQFF. CDR3 in DNA: TGTGCCACCAGTGATTCTTGGGGTTCCGGGGGACAGGGGGGGAGCTCCTACAATGAGCAGTTCTTC.

This chain connects TRBV30 to TRBJ1-4, with D tentatively TRBD1 (5 bases). V was pared by 2 bases and J by 4 bases, with 14 bases between. CDR3 length: 15 amino acids. Germline assignment: CDR1 GTSNPN and CDR2 SVGIG (reference sequence). The CDR3 coding sequence is TGTGCCTGGAGTATCCCGGGACTCATTAATGAAAAACTGTTTTTT. Encoded protein: CAWSIPGLINEKLFF.

The chain combines TRBV3-1 (or the pseudogene TRBV3-2) with TRBJ2-7; 9 bases match TRBD2. Trimming at V came to 1 base and at J to 2 bases, leaving 30 bases not matched to a gene. CDR1 is LGHDT, CDR2 YNNKEL, per germline (reference sequence). The CDR3 runs 24 residues. CDR3 residues: CASSQVGLRSGAVSGRVGPYEQYF. In nucleotides, the CDR3 is TGTGCCAGCAGCCAAGTTGGACTGAGGAGTGGGGCTGTTAGCGGGAGAGTGGGTCCCTACGAGCAGTACTTC.

The rearrangement uses TRBV6-6 and TRBJ1-5; 9 positions match TRBD1. J was trimmed by 2 bases and V by 6 bases; bases with no gene match: 5. The CDR3 sequence is 15 residues long. Germline-derived CDR1 and CDR2 are MNHNY and SVGAGI (reference sequence). DNA of the CDR3: TGTGCCAGCAGCCTGGGACAGGGTGGCAATCAGCCCCAGCATTTT. Translation gives CASSLGQGGNQPQHF.

The V gene is TRBV2, the J gene TRBJ2-4, with 11 bases lining up with TRBD2. J gave up 6 bases and V 6 bases, and 7 bases lay outside the gene matches. CDR1 and CDR2 (germline): SNHLY, FYNNEI. This CDR3 spans 15 amino acids. CDR3 residues: CASRTLGLAVNIQYF. In nucleotides, the CDR3 is TGTGCCAGCAGGACGCTGGGACTAGCGGTAAACATTCAGTACTTC.

V gene TRBV7-9 combines with J gene TRBJ2-1, with D possibly TRBD2 on 5 matching bases. The germline V gene encodes CDR1 SEHNR and CDR2 FQNEAQ (reference sequence). This CDR3 has 15 amino acids. Trimming removed 1 base at V and 3 bases at J, with 10 bases between. CDR3 protein: CASSLDGGHYNEQFF. The CDR3 DNA follows: TGTGCCAGCAGCTTAGACGGCGGGCACTACAATGAGCAGTTCTTC.

Only one count was recorded for this clone. This chain joins TRBV19 and TRBJ1-1; the match to TRBD1 covers 8 bases. The J segment lost 3 bases and the V segment lost 0 bases, leaving 6 bases of the junction unmatched. The CDR3 runs to 16 residues. In germline, CDR1 is LNHDA, CDR2 SQIVND (reference sequence). The DNA for the CDR3 is TGTGCCAGTAGTATAGATCTGGGACAGGACCACACTGAAGCTTTCTTT. This gives the protein CASSIDLGQDHTEAFF.

This rearrangement joins TRBV6-5 to TRBJ1-5; 10 bases map to TRBD1. With 0 bases clipped from V and 6 bases from J, the junction kept 5 bases outside the gene matches. The CDR3 length is 16 residues. Germline V gene sequence: CDR1 MNHEY, CDR2 SVGAGI. The DNA of the CDR3 is TGTGCCAGCAGTTACTCTGGGACAGGGGACGCTCAGCCCCAGCATTTT. It encodes CASSYSGTGDAQPQHF.

The chain has TRBV6-5 and TRBJ2-1, with D possibly being TRBD2 (6 bases). The length of the CDR3 is 15 residues. Looked up from germline, CDR1 is MNHEY and CDR2 is SVGAGI. Deletions cut 6 bases from V and 0 bases from J, with 12 bases between. The CDR3 DNA follows: TGTGCCAGCAGACCTCGCGGGAACTCCTACAATGAGCAGTTCTTC. This encodes CASRPRGNSYNEQFF.

The V gene is TRBV5-1, the J gene TRBJ1-5; possible D gene TRBD1, 5 bases. V shed 1 base and J shed 5 bases, with 13 bases lying between them. Germline loops: CDR1 SGHRS, CDR2 YFSETQ. This CDR3 comprises 15 residues. The CDR3 sequence: CASSLWGGADQPQHF. CDR3 DNA sequence: TGCGCCAGCAGCTTGTGGGGCGGTGCAGATCAGCCCCAGCATTTT.

The CDR3 region has the DNA TGTGCCAGCAGTTTAAGGGGGTCCTACGAGCAGTACTTC. Translation: CASSLRGSYEQYF. V gene TRBV27 combines with J gene TRBJ2-7; perhaps TRBD1 as D (6 bases). This CDR3 contains 13 residues. Germline V lookup: CDR1 MNHEY, CDR2 SMNVEV (reference sequence). V dropped 2 bases and J dropped 1 base, with 6 bases sitting between them.

The rearrangement joins TRBV19 to TRBJ2-2, with 11 positions matching TRBD1. The CDR3 has 17 residues. The germline gives CDR1 LNHDA, CDR2 SQIVND (reference sequence). Losses at the gene ends were 6 bases for V and 6 bases for J; bases not matched to a gene: 12. DNA for the CDR3: TGTGCCAGTAGCGGAGGGACAGGGGGGATATCGGCCGGGGAGCTGTTTTTT. It specifies CASSGGTGGISAGELFF.